One and the same sample provided the 3 T cell receptor beta chains below, sequenced in a study of blood T cell repertoires in COVID-19 (TCRdb year 2020). Library preparation employed the immunoSEQ multiplex PCR assay. Not all clones reach the TCRdb copy of this immuneACCESS table, which keeps in-frame sequences only. Checked studies attribute under half of the gap to unresolved V genes and leave the rest unexplained. This sample has around 250,000 clones in its table, and 88% of those were observed once. 2.5% to 4% of the sample comes from the top ten. Sequencing was done on a sample of PBMCs or T cells enriched from blood (not recorded which). The receptors were sampled from a woman aged 40 to 50 who had been exposed to COVID-19.

This chain joins TRBV5-1 and TRBJ2-2; D might be TRBD1 (5 bases). Between the trimmed V and J ends, which lost 0 bases and 0 bases, there was a span of 9 bases. Looked up from germline, CDR1 is SGHRS and CDR2 is YFSETQ. The CDR3 contains 16 residues. Here the CDR3 reads CASSLAARANTGELFF. In DNA form, the CDR3 reads TGCGCCAGCAGCTTGGCGGCCAGGGCGAACACCGGGGAGCTGTTTTTT.

This clone was observed a single time. The chain couples TRBV7-2 to TRBJ2-3; possible D gene TRBD1, 5 bases. The germline CDR1 and CDR2 sequences are SGHTA and FQGNSA. Trimming shortened V by 2 bases and J by 0 bases, and 6 bases separated the two germline ends. The CDR3 extends over 14 amino acids. DNA of the CDR3: TGTGCCAGCAGCTTACAGGGAAGCACAGATACGCAGTATTTT. This sequence encodes CASSLQGSTDTQYF. The full variable domain, in which reference TRBV7-2 and TRBJ2-3 provide the parts outside the CDR3, is GAGVSQSPSNKVTEKGKDVELRCDPISGHTALYWYRQSLGQGLEFLIYFQGNSAPDKSGLPSDRFSAERTGGSVSTLTIQRTQQEDSAVYLCASSLQGSTDTQYFGPGTRLTVL.

This chain connects TRBV4-1 to TRBJ2-3; TRBD2 matches 10 bases. The CDR3 covers 17 residues. The V gene end was trimmed by 0 bases and the J gene end by 3 bases; junction bases not matched to a gene: 6. CDR1 MGHRA and CDR2 YSYEKL come from the germline V gene. The CDR3 reads CASSQDPAGGQTDTQYF. CDR3 coding DNA: TGCGCCAGCAGCCAAGACCCAGCGGGGGGGCAAACAGATACGCAGTATTTT.